The sequence of this TCR beta chain was determined in a study of response to subunit inactivated influenza vaccine. Germline values: CDR1 MGHRA, CDR2 YSYEKL. V gave up 4 bases and J gave up 5 bases, with 14 bases separating them. The CDR3 consists of 14 residues. TCRdb independently ran MiXCR on the RT-PCR reads; one entry per CDR3 protein. Here the sample spans about 780,000 distinct CDR3 sequences, about 18% being singletons. This clonotype was detected a few times. This chain links TRBV4-1 with TRBJ2-5; D remains ambiguous. The sequenced sample was PBMCs from blood, obtained 5 to 6 days after vaccination. This sequence originates from a man between 45 and 60 years old who received an inactivated influenza vaccine. The CDR3 here is CASSRGPIGETQYF. Written as DNA, the CDR3 is TGCGCCAGCAGCCGAGGCCCAATCGGGGAGACCCAGTACTTC.